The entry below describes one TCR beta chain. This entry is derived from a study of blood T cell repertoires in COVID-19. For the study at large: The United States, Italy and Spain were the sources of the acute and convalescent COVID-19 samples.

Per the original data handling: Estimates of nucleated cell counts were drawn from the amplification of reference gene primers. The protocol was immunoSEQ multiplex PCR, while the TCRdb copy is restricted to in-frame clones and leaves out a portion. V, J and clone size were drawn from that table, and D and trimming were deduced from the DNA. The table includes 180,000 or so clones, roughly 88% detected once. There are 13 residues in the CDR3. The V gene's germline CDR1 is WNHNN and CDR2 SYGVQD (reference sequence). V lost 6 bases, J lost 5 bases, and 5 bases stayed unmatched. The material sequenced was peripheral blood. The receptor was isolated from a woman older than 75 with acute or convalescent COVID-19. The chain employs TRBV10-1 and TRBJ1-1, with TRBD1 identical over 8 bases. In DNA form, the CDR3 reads TGCGCCAGCAGACAGGGGGAGAGAACTGAAGCTTTCTTT. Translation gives CASRQGERTEAFF.